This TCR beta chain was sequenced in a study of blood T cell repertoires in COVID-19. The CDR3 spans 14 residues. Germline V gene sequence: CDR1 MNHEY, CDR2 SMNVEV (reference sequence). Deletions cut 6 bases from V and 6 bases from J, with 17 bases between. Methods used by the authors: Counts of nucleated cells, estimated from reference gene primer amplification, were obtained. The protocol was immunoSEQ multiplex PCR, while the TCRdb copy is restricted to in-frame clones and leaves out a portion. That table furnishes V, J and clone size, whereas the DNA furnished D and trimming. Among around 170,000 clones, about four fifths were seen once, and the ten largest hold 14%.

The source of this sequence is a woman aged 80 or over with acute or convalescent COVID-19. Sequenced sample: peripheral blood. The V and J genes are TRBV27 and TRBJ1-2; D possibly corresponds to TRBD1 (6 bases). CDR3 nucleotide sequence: TGTGCCAGCAGCTCACTTCAGGGGTTCCATGGCTACACCTTC. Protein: CASSSLQGFHGYTF.